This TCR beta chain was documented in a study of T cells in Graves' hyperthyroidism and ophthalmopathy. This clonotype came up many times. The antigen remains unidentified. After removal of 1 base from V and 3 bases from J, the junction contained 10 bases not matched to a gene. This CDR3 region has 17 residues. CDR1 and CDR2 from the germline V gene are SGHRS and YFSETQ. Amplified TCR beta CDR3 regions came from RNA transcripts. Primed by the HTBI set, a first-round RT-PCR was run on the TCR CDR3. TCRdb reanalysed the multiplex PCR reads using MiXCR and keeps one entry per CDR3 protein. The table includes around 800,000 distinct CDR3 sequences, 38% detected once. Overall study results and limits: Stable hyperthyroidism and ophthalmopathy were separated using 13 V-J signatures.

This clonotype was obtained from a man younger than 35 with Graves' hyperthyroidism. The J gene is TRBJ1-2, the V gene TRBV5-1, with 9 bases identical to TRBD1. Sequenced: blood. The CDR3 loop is CASSLPGTGRRDYGYTF. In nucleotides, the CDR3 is TGCGCCAGCAGCTTGCCCGGGACAGGGCGCCGAGACTATGGCTACACCTTC.